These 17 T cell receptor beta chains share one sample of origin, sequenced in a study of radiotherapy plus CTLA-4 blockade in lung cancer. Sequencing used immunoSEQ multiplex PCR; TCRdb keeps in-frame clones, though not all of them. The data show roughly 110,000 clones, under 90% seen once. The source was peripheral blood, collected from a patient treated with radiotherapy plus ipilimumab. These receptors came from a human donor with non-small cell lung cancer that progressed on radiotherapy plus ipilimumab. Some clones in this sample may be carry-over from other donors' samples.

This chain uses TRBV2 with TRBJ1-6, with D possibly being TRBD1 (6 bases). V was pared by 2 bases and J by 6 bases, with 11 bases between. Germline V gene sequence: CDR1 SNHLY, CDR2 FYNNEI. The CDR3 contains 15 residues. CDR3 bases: TGTGCCAGCAGTGAAAACAGGGTGGTTAATTCACCCCTCCACTTT. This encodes CASSENRVVNSPLHF.

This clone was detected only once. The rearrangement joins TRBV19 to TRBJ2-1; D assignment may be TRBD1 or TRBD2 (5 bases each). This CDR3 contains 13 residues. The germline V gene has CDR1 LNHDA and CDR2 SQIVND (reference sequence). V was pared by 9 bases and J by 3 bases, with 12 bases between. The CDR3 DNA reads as TGTGCCAGCCGGGGCACTAACTACAATGAGCAGTTCTTC. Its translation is CASRGTNYNEQFF. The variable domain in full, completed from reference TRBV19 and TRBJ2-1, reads DGGITQSPKYLFRKEGQNVTLSCEQNLNHDAMYWYRQDPGQGLRLIYYSQIVNDFQKGDIAEGYSVSREKKESFPLTVTSAQKNPTAFYLCASRGTNYNEQFFGPGTRLTVL.

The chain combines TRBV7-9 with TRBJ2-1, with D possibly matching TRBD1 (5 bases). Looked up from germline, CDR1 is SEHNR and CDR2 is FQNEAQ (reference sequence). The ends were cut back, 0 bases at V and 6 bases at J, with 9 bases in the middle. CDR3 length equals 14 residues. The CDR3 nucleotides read TGTGCCAGCAGCTTAGCGGGGCGGAGCAATGAGCAGTTCTTC. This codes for CASSLAGRSNEQFF.

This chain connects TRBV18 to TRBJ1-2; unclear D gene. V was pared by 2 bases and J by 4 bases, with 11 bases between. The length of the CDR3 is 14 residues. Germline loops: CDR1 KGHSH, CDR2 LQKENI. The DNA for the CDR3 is TGTGCCAGCTCACCAATCAGCCAAGCCTATGGCTACACCTTC. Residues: CASSPISQAYGYTF.

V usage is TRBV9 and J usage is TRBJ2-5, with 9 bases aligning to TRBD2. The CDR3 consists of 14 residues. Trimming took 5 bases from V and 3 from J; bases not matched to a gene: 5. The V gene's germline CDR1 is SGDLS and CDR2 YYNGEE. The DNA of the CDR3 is TGTGCCAGCAGTCGGCGGGGGGGCGAAGAGACCCAGTACTTC. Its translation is CASSRRGGEETQYF.

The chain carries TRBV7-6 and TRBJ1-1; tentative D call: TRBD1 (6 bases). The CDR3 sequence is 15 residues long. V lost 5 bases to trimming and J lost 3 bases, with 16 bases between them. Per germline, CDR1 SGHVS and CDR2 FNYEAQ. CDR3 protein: CASSVRVGADTEAFF. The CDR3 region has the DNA TGTGCCAGCAGCGTCCGTGTGGGGGCGGACACTGAAGCTTTCTTT.

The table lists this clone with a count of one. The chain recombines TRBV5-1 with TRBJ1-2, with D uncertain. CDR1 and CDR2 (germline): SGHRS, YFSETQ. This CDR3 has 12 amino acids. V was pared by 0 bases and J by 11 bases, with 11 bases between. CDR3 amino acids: CASSLDAERYTF. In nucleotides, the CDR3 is TGCGCCAGCAGCTTGGATGCAGAGAGGTACACCTTC.

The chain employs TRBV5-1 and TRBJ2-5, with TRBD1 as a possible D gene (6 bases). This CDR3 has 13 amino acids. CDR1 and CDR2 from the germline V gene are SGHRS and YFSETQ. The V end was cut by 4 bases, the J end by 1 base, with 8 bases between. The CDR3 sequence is CASSRTVQETQYF. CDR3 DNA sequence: TGCGCCAGCAGCCGGACAGTCCAAGAGACCCAGTACTTC.

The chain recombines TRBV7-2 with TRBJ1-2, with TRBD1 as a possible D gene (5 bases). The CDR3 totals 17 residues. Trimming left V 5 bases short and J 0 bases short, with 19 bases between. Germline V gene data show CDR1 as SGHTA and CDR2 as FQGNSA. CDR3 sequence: CASSHRQSYITNYGYTF. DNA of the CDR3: TGTGCCAGCAGCCATAGACAGTCCTATATTACTAACTATGGCTACACCTTC. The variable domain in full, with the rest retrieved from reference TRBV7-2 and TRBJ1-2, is GAGVSQSPSNKVTEKGKDVELRCDPISGHTALYWYRQSLGQGLEFLIYFQGNSAPDKSGLPSDRFSAERTGGSVSTLTIQRTQQEDSAVYLCASSHRQSYITNYGYTFGSGTRLTVV.

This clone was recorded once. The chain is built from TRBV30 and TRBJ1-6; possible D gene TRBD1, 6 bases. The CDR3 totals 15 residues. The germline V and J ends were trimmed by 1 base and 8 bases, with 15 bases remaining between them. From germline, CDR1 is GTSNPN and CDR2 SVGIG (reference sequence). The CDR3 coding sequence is TGTGCCTGGAGTGATGGACAGTCTATCGATTCACCCCTCCACTTT. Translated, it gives CAWSDGQSIDSPLHF.

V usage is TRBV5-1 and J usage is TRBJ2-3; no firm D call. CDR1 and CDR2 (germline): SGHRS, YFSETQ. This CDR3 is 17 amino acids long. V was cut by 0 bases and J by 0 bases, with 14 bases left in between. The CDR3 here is CASSLAVADPSTDTQYF. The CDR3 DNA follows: TGCGCCAGCAGCTTGGCCGTTGCGGACCCTAGCACAGATACGCAGTATTTT.

The CDR3 is CSATLDEQYF. CDR3 coding DNA: TGCAGTGCGACCTTGGACGAGCAGTACTTC. The chain is built from TRBV20-1 and TRBJ2-7; unclear D gene. Germline CDR1 reads DFQATT; CDR2 reads SNEGSKA (reference sequence). This CDR3 is 10 amino acids long. V was pared by 6 bases and J by 5 bases, with 8 bases between.

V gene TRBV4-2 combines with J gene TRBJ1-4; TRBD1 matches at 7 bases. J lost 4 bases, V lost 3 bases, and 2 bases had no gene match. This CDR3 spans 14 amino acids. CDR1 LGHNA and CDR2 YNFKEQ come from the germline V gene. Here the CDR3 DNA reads TGTGCCAGCAGCCAGGGACAGATTAATGAAAAACTGTTTTTT. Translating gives CASSQGQINEKLFF.

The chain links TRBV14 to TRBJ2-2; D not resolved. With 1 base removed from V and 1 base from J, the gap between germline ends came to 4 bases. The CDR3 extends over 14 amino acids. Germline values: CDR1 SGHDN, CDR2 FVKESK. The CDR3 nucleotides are TGTGCCAGCAGCCAAGTCAGGAACACCGGGGAGCTGTTTTTT. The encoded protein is CASSQVRNTGELFF.

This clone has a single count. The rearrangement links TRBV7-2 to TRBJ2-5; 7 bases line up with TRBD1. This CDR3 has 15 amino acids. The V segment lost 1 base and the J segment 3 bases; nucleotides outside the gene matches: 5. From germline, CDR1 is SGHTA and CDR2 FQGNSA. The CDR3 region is CASSLVAGTEETQYF. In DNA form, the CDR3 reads TGTGCCAGCAGCTTAGTAGCCGGGACAGAAGAGACCCAGTACTTC. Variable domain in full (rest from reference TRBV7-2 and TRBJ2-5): GAGVSQSPSNKVTEKGKDVELRCDPISGHTALYWYRQSLGQGLEFLIYFQGNSAPDKSGLPSDRFSAERTGGSVSTLTIQRTQQEDSAVYLCASSLVAGTEETQYFGPGTRLLVL.

The CDR3 region is CASSLGPGGTGELFF. The CDR3, as DNA: TGTGCCAGCAGCTTAGGGCCAGGGGGTACCGGGGAGCTGTTTTTT. The J gene is TRBJ2-2, the V gene TRBV7-2; 7 bases match TRBD1. Germline V gives CDR1 SGHTA, CDR2 FQGNSA. J gave up 5 bases and V 1 base, and 4 bases lay outside the gene matches. The CDR3 loop spans 15 amino acids.

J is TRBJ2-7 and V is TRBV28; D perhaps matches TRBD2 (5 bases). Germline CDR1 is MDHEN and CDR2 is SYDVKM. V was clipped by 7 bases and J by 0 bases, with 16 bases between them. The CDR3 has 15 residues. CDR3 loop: CASTDPREGSYEQYF. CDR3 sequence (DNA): TGTGCCAGCACCGATCCCCGGGAAGGCTCCTACGAGCAGTACTTC.